The rows below give T cell receptor beta chains drawn from one sample of a study of CD8+CD57+ T cells in acquired aplastic anemia. TCRdb re-derived calls from the reads in MiXCR, one entry per CDR3 protein. This sample has fewer than 250,000 distinct CDR3 sequences, with about half found just once. Sequencing was carried out using sorted CD4+, CD8+, or CD8+CD57+ T cells (not recorded which) from PBMCs. All receptors come from a human donor in good health, serving as a control. Each CDR3 is given without its conserved first and last residue. The order of the fields is CDR3 length, J gene, V gene, CDR3 protein.

13 TRBJ2-1 TRBV6-1 ASSVTTSSYNEQF
14 TRBJ1-1 TRBV3-1 ASSQVQASRDTEAF
14 TRBJ1-4 TRBV7-9 ASSLEGTGGLEKLF
10 TRBJ1-2 TRBV30 AASKGNYGYT
13 TRBJ2-7 TRBV7-3 ASSLETGGGYEQY
14 TRBJ1-1 TRBV11-2 ASSTNLDRGDTEAF
10 TRBJ1-3 TRBV29-1 SVRTGGNTIY
14 TRBJ2-6 TRBV3-1 ASSQETVSGANVLT
12 TRBJ2-7 TRBV6-2/TRBV6-3 ASRHRGSSYEQY
11 TRBJ2-7 TRBV11-3 ASADRAGNEQY
11 TRBJ2-1 TRBV28 ASSPRARPKQF
14 TRBJ1-4 TRBV28 ASSSWTASINEKLF
13 TRBJ1-4 TRBV20-1 SGSGGRSLLGKLF
12 TRBJ1-5 TRBV15 ATSKQGSNQPQH
12 TRBJ2-5 TRBV20-1 SARPSSGGISQY
10 TRBJ1-1 TRBV15 ATSRGQGGAF
10 TRBJ2-1 TRBV7-3 ASSTQGNEQF
12 TRBJ2-3 TRBV24-1 ATSASSGSDTQY
12 TRBJ2-2 TRBV9 ASSVTGDTGELF
11 TRBJ2-3 TRBV10-3 ATKLERTDTQY
12 TRBJ2-6 TRBV11-3 ASSLDTGANVLT
14 TRBJ2-5 TRBV15 ATSRETGTAQETQY
13 TRBJ2-7 TRBV7-8 ASSLSSLNRGEQY
13 TRBJ2-3 TRBV3-1 ASSHRGLGTDTQY
12 TRBJ1-1 TRBV20-1 SAREQRGDTEAF
8 TRBJ2-1 TRBV2 ASNSREQF
11 TRBJ1-2 TRBV24-1 ATSDLSGNGYT
16 TRBJ2-3 TRBV7-2 ASLQGTLSYYTYNEQY
10 TRBJ1-2 TRBV25-1 ASSEGVETFS
15 TRBJ1-5 TRBV19 ASSTTRGLVGNQPQH
13 TRBJ1-2 TRBV9 ASSVGGDGVYGYT
13 TRBJ1-5 TRBV7-2 ASSSPGLPDQPQH
11 TRBJ1-6 TRBV27 ASSSLGQRPLH
12 TRBJ1-2 TRBV2 ASSEAISQYGYT
10 TRBJ2-7 TRBV25-1 ASKKDTYEQY
12 TRBJ1-1 TRBV12-3/TRBV12-4 ASTFTVRGKEAF
12 TRBJ2-7 TRBV20-1 SAKTGSYSYEQY
10 TRBJ2-1 TRBV29-1 SVERRDNEQF
9 TRBJ1-1 TRBV20-1 SALENTEAF
13 TRBJ2-7 TRBV15 ATSSPRTGRNEQY
13 TRBJ1-2 TRBV6-5 ASSPNRGMSYGYT
13 TRBJ2-5 TRBV20-1 SARTGGTRTETQY
14 TRBJ2-2 TRBV6-5 ASSWRQREDTGELF
11 TRBJ1-1 TRBV3-1 ASSPTPNTEAF
13 TRBJ1-5 TRBV19 ASSNGGGGNQPQH